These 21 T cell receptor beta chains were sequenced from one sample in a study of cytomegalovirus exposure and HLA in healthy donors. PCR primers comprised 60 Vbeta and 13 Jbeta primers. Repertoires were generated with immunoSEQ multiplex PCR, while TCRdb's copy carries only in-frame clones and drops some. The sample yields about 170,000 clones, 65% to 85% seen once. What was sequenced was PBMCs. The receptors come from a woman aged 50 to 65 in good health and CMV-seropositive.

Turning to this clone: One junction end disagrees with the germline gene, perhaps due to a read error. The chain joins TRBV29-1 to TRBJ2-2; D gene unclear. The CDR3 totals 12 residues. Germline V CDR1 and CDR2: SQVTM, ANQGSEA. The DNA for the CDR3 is TGCAGCGTCGAAGCGACTCTCGGGGAGCTGTTTTTT. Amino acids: CSVEATLGELFF.

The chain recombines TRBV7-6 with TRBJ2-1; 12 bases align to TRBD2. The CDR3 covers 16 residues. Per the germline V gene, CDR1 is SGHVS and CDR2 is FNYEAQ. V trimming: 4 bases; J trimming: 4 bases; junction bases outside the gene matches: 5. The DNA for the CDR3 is TGTGCCAGCAGCTCAATGACTAGCGGGGGTTACAATGAGCAGTTCTTC. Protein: CASSSMTSGGYNEQFF.

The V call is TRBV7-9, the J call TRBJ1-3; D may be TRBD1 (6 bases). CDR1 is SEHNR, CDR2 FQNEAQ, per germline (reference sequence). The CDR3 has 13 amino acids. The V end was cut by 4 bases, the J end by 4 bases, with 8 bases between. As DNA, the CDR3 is TGTGCCAGCAGCTCAGGGGCAGGAAACACCATATATTTT. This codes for CASSSGAGNTIYF.

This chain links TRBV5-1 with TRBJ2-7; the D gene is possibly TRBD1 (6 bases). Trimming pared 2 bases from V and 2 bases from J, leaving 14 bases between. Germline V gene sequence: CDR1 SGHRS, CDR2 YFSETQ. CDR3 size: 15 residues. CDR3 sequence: CASSFLGRGTYEQYF. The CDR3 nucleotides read TGCGCCAGCAGCTTTCTGGGCAGGGGCACCTACGAGCAGTACTTC.

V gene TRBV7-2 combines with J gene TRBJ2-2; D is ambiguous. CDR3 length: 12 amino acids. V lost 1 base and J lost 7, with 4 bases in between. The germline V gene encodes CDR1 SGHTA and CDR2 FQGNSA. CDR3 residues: CASSLGYGELFF. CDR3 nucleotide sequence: TGTGCCAGCAGCTTAGGCTACGGGGAGCTGTTTTTT.

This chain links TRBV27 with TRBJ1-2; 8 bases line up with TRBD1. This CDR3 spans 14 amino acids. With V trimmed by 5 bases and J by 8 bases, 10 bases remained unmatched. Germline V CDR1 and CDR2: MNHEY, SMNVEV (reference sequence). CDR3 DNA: TGTGCCAGCAGTCTAACGACAGGGGCAAGCGGCTACACCTTC. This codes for CASSLTTGASGYTF.

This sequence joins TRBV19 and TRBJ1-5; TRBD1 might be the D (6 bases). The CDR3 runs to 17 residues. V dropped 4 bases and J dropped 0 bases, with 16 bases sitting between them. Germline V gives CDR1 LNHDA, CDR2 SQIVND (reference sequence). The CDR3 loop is CASSRGQDLNSNQPQHF. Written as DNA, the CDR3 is TGTGCCAGTAGTAGGGGGCAGGACCTAAATAGCAATCAGCCCCAGCATTTT.

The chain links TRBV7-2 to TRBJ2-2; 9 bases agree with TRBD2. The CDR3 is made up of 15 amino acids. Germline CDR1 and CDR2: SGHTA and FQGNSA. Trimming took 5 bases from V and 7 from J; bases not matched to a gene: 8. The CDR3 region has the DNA TGTGCCAGCAGCGGAGCGGGGGGCTCTTACGGGGAGCTGTTTTTT. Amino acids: CASSGAGGSYGELFF.

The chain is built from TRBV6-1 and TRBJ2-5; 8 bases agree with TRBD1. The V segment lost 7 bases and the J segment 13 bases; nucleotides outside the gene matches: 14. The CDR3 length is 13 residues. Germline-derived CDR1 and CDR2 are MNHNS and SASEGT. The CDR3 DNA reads TGTGCCAGCAATATACAGGGGGTGCCAAAACCGTACTTC. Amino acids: CASNIQGVPKPYF.

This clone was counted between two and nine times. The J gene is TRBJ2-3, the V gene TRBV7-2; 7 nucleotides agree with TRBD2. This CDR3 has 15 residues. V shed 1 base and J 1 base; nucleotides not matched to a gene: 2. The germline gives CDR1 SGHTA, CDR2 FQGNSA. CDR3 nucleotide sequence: TGTGCCAGCAGCTTAGTACGGGGGGGCACAGATACGCAGTATTTT. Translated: CASSLVRGGTDTQYF.

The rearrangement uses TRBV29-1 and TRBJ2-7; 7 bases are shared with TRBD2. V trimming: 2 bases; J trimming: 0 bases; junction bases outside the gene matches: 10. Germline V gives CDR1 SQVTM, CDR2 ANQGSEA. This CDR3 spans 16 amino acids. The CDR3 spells CSVETDLADSSYEQYF. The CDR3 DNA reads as TGCAGCGTTGAAACAGACCTAGCGGATAGCTCCTACGAGCAGTACTTC.

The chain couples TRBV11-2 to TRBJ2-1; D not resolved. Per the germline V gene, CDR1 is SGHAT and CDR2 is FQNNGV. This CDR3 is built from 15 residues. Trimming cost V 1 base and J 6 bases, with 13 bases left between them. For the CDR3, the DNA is TGTGCCAGCAGCTTAGGGATCACTACGTCCAATGAGCAGTTCTTC. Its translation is CASSLGITTSNEQFF.

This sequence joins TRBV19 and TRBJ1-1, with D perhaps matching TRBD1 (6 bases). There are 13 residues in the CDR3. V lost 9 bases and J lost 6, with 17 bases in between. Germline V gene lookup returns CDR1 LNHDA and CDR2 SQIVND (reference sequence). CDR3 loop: CASSRGLMAEAFF. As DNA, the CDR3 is TGTGCCAGCTCGCGGGGGCTGATGGCTGAAGCTTTCTTT.

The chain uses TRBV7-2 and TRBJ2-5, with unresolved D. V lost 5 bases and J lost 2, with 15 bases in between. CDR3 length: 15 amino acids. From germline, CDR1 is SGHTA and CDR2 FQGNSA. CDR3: CASSRVVGPQETQYF. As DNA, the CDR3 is TGTGCCAGCAGCCGTGTGGTGGGCCCTCAAGAGACCCAGTACTTC.

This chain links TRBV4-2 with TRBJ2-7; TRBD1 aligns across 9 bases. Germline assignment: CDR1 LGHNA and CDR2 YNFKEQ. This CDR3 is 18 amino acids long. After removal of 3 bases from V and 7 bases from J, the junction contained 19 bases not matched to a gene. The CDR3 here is CASSQGTGYEEQFREQYF. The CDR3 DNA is TGTGCCAGCAGCCAGGGGACAGGGTACGAGGAACAGTTTCGAGAGCAGTACTTC.

Here the CDR3 reads CASSIRGVGGTGRSLYEQYF. DNA of the CDR3: TGTGCCAGTAGTATCCGGGGGGTCGGCGGGACAGGACGATCTCTGTACGAGCAGTACTTC. The V gene is TRBV19, the J gene TRBJ2-7, with D possibly TRBD1 on 8 matching bases. With 3 bases removed from V and 4 bases from J, the gap between germline ends came to 31 bases. The CDR3 is 20 residues long. Looked up from germline, CDR1 is LNHDA and CDR2 is SQIVND (reference sequence).

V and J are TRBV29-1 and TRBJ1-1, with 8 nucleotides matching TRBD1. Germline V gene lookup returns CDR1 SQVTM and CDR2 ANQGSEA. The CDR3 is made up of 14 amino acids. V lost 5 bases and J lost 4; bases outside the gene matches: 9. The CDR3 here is CSVSTGGGGTEAFF. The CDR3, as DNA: TGCAGCGTTTCTACAGGGGGTGGAGGCACTGAAGCTTTCTTT.

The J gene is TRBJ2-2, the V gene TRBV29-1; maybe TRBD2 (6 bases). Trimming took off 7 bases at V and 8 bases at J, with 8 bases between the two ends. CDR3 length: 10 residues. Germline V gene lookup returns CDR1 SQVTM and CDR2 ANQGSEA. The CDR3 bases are TGCAGCGCGGGGGTTGGGGAGCTGTTTTTT. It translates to CSAGVGELFF.

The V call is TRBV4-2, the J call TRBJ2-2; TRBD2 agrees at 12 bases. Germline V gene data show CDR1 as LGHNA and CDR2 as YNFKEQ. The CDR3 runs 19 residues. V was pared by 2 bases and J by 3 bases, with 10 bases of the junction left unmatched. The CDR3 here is CASSQFLSSGGAYTGELFF. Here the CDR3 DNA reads TGTGCCAGCAGCCAATTCCTGTCTAGCGGGGGGGCTTACACCGGGGAGCTGTTTTTT.

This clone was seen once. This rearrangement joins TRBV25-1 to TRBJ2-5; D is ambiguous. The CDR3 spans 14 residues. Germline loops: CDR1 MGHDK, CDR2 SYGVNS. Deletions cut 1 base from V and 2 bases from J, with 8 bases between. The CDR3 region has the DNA TGTGCCAGCAGTGAATCGTTCCGTCAAGAGACCCAGTACTTC. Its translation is CASSESFRQETQYF.

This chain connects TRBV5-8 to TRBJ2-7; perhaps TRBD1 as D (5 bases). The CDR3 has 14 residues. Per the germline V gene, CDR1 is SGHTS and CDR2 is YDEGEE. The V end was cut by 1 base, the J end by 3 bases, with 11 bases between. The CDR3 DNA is TGTGCCAGCAGCTTGATACAGGTTAACTACGAGCAGTACTTC. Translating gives CASSLIQVNYEQYF. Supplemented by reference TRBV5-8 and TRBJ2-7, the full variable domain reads EAGVTQSPTHLIKTRGQQATLRCSPISGHTSVYWYQQALGLGLQFLLWYDEGEERNRGNFPPRFSGRQFPNYSSELNVNALELEDSALYLCASSLIQVNYEQYFGPGTRLTVT.